This TCR beta chain was sequenced for a study of T-cell reconstitution after alpha-beta-depleted transplantation in children. Points from the study as a whole: Two months or so post-transplant, alpha-beta T cells reportedly derived from several hundred expanded graft clones.

About this clonotype: The antigen is undetermined. A single base separates this from a much larger clone, so it may be a read error.

This CDR3 spans 14 amino acids. Preparation of the TCRbeta library used unique molecular identifiers. Each CDR3 protein is one row after TCRdb ran MiXCR on the PCR reads. The sample yields approximately 630,000 distinct CDR3 sequences, about an eighth seen once. The sequence was obtained from a girl aged 2 to 9 with congenital amegakaryocytic thrombocytopenia, due to receive a stem cell transplant. This chain links TRBV12-3 or TRBV12-4 with TRBJ2-2, with a tentative D call TRBD1 (5 bases). Sequenced here: PBMCs, sampled before TCRalphabeta/CD19-depleted stem cell transplant. This chain's CDR3 is CASTRNWGTRELFF. CDR3 coding DNA: TGTGCCAGCACCCGAAACTGGGGCACCAGGGAGCTGTTTTTT.